The rows below give T cell receptor beta chains drawn from one sample of a study of cytomegalovirus exposure and HLA in healthy donors. Sequencing used immunoSEQ multiplex PCR; TCRdb keeps in-frame clones, though not all of them. Seen here are around 220,000 clones, approximately 68% observed once, and the top ten hold 1.8%. The source material was PBMCs. These receptors were collected from a young woman in good health and CMV-seronegative. CDR3s include the opening cysteine and the closing phenylalanine or tryptophan. A D gene is named only where the DNA matches it firmly. Clone size is stated in some rows and not others, as once, few, many or a class when expanded.

TRBV14	TRBD1	-	TRBJ1-3	CASSHETGAYSGNTIYF	TGTGCCAGCAGCCATGAGACAGGGGCATACTCTGGAAACACCATATATTTT
TRBV19	-	-	TRBJ2-7	CASSIGRGWQAYEQYF	TGTGCCAGTAGTATAGGAAGGGGGTGGCAGGCCTACGAGCAGTACTTC
TRBV14	-	-	TRBJ2-7	CASSQGLAYEQYF	TGTGCCAGCAGCCAAGGACTAGCCTACGAGCAGTACTTC
TRBV5-1	-	once	TRBJ2-2	CASSQGGSTGELFF	TGCGCCAGCAGCCAGGGGGGATCCACCGGGGAGCTGTTTTTT
TRBV5-4	-	-	TRBJ1-1	CASSLGVMNTEAFF	TGTGCCAGCAGCTTAGGGGTCATGAACACTGAAGCTTTCTTT
TRBV6-1	-	-	TRBJ2-7	CASSEPTGFGEQYF	TGTGCCAGCAGTGAGCCAACAGGGTTTGGCGAGCAGTACTTC
TRBV6-5	-	-	TRBJ2-7	CASSRDPLMEQYF	TGTGCCAGCAGCCGGGATCCCTTAATGGAGCAGTACTTC
TRBV6-5	-	-	TRBJ1-1	CASSVEGNTEAFF	TGTGCCAGCAGTGTGGAGGGCAACACTGAAGCTTTCTTT
TRBV6-1	-	-	TRBJ2-5	CASSFRGLEETQYF	TGTGCCAGCAGTTTCCGCGGACTGGAAGAGACCCAGTACTTC
TRBV21-1	-	-	TRBJ2-7	CASSKPIPFLRQYEQYF	TGTGCCAGCAGCAAACCAATCCCATTTCTACGCCAATACGAGCAGTACTTC
TRBV6-1	-	-	TRBJ2-1	CASSELASYNEQFF	TGTGCCAGCAGTGAACTAGCCTCTTACAATGAGCAGTTCTTC
TRBV11-3	-	-	TRBJ2-7	CASSAMRGSYEQYF	TGTGCCAGCAGCGCAATGCGGGGTTCCTACGAGCAGTACTTC
TRBV6-1	-	-	TRBJ2-3	CASHTPSTDTQYF	TGTGCCAGCCATACACCTAGCACAGATACGCAGTATTTT
TRBV15	-	-	TRBJ2-6	CATSRDGMAANVLTF	TGTGCCACCAGCAGAGACGGGATGGCAGCCAACGTCCTGACTTTC
TRBV5-4	-	few	TRBJ2-5	CASSFEYQETQYF	TGTGCCAGCAGTTTTGAGTACCAAGAGACCCAGTACTTC
TRBV7-9	TRBD2	-	TRBJ2-2	CASSFGLGNTGELFF	TGTGCCAGCAGCTTCGGACTAGGAAACACCGGGGAGCTGTTTTTT
TRBV30	-	once	TRBJ2-7	CAWSVQPYEQYF	TGTGCCTGGAGTGTACAGCCCTACGAGCAGTACTTC
TRBV11-3	TRBD1	-	TRBJ2-7	CASSLETGDYEQYF	TGTGCCAGCAGCTTAGAGACAGGGGACTACGAGCAGTACTTC
TRBV6-6	-	-	TRBJ2-2	CASSLGGTNTGELFF	TGTGCCAGCAGTTTGGGCGGGACGAACACCGGGGAGCTGTTTTTT
TRBV29-1	-	once	TRBJ1-1	CSVEELGGTEAFF	TGCAGCGTTGAAGAGTTAGGGGGCACTGAAGCTTTCTTT
TRBV7-9	TRBD1	-	TRBJ1-5	CSSSLGQGVQPQHF	TGTTCCAGCAGCCTGGGACAGGGCGTTCAGCCCCAGCATTTT
TRBV6-6	-	-	TRBJ2-3	CASTLLVQDTQYF	TGTGCCAGCACCCTACTCGTCCAAGATACGCAGTATTTT
TRBV27	TRBD1	-	TRBJ1-2	CASSKYQYRPRDRALYGYTF	TGTGCCAGCAGTAAATACCAATATCGGCCTAGGGACAGGGCTCTCTATGGCTACACCTTC
TRBV4-2	TRBD2	-	TRBJ2-2	CASSLMTSGATPGELFF	TGTGCCAGCAGCCTTATGACTAGCGGGGCTACCCCCGGGGAGCTGTTTTTT
TRBV11-2	-	-	TRBJ2-5	CASSSGQQETQYF	TGTGCCAGCAGCTCCGGACAGCAAGAGACCCAGTACTTC
TRBV5-8	TRBD1	-	TRBJ2-5	CASSLGGGNWETQYF	TGTGCCAGCAGCTTGGGAGGGGGCAATTGGGAGACCCAGTACTTC
TRBV21-1	-	-	TRBJ2-7	CASSNKRLGSYEQYF	TGTGCCAGCAGCAATAAAAGACTAGGATCCTACGAGCAGTACTTC
TRBV5-1	-	-	TRBJ2-3	CASSLVQGPDTQYF	TGCGCCAGCAGCTTGGTACAGGGCCCAGATACGCAGTATTTT
TRBV11-2	TRBD1	-	TRBJ2-5	CASSPGQGAGETQYF	TGTGCCAGCAGCCCGGGACAGGGGGCGGGAGAGACCCAGTACTTC
TRBV7-6	TRBD2	-	TRBJ2-7	CASSSGGGEQYF	TGTGCCAGCAGTTCGGGAGGGGGGGAGCAGTACTTC
TRBV10-3	-	-	TRBJ1-5	CAISESGLGGNQPQHF	TGTGCCATCAGTGAGTCGGGGTTGGGGGGAAATCAGCCCCAGCATTTT